This TCR beta chain was documented in a study of blood T cell repertoires in COVID-19. The wider study: Samples came from the United States, Italy and Spain, spanning acute and convalescent COVID-19. Sources were T cells, B-cell-depleted T cells, or PBMCs; the material itself was cDNA or gDNA.

Trimming took 4 bases from V and 2 from J, leaving 6 bases between them. The V gene's germline CDR1 is KGHDR and CDR2 SFDVKD. The CDR3 contains 13 residues. Produced via immunoSEQ multiplex PCR; TCRdb's table is partial and in-frame only. The sample has 200,000 to 250,000 clones; about nine tenths are singletons. This clone was seen just once. Sequencing input: peripheral blood. The chain couples TRBV24-1 to TRBJ2-3; no reliable D call. The receptor was isolated from a woman in her sixties or seventies with acute or convalescent COVID-19. The CDR3 DNA follows: TGTGCCACCAGTGACCACAACACAGATACGCAGTATTTT. It is translated as CATSDHNTDTQYF.